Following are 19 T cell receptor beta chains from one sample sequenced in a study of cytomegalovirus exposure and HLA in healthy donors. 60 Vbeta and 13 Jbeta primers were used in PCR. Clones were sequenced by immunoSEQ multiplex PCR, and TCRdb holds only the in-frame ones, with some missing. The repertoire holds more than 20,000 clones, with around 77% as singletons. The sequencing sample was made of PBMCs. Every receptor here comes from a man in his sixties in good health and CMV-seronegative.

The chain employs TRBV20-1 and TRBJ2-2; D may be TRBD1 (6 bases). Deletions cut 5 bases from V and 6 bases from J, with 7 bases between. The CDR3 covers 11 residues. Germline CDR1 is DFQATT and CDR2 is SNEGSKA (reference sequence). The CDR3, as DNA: TGCAGTGCTCAGGGGCCCGGGGAGCTGTTTTTT. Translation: CSAQGPGELFF.

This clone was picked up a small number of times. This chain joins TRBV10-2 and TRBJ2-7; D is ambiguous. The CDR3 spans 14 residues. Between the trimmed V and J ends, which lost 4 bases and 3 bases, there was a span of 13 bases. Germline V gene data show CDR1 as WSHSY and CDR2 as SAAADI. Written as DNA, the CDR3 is TGCGCCAGCAGTGTGACGGGTCCCGTCTACGAGCAGTACTTC. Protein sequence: CASSVTGPVYEQYF.

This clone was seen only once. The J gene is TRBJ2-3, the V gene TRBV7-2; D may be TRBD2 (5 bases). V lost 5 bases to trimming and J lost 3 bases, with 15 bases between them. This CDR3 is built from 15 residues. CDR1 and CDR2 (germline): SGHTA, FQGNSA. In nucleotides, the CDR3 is TGTGCCAGCAGCATAAATAGCGATCCTACAGATACGCAGTATTTT. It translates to CASSINSDPTDTQYF.

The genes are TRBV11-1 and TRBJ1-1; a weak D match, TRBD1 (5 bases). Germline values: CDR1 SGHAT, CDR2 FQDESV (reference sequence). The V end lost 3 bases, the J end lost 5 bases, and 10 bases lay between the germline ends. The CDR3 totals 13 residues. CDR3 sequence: CASSFGARTEAFF. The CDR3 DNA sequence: TGTGCCAGCAGCTTTGGGGCGAGGACTGAAGCTTTCTTT.

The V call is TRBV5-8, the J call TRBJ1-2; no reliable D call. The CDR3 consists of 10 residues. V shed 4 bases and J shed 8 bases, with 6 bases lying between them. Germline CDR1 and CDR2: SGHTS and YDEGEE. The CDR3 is CASSLRGYTF. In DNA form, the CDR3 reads TGTGCCAGCAGCCTCCGGGGCTACACCTTC. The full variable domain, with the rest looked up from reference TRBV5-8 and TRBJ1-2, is EAGVTQSPTHLIKTRGQQATLRCSPISGHTSVYWYQQALGLGLQFLLWYDEGEERNRGNFPPRFSGRQFPNYSSELNVNALELEDSALYLCASSLRGYTFGSGTRLTVV.

The DNA of the CDR3 is TGTGCCAGCAGCGACCTAGCGGGACCAAACAATGAGCAGTTCTTC. Residues: CASSDLAGPNNEQFF. The rearrangement links TRBV11-1 to TRBJ2-1; 9 nucleotides align to TRBD2. Per germline, CDR1 SGHAT and CDR2 FQDESV (reference sequence). V shed 5 bases and J 5 bases; nucleotides not matched to a gene: 7. The CDR3 length is 15 residues.

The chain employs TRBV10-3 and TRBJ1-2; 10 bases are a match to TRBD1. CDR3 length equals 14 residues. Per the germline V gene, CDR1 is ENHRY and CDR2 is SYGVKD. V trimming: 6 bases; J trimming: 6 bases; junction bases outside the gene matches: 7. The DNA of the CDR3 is TGTGCCATCAGAGGGACAGGGGTTGGGGATGGCTACACCTTC. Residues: CAIRGTGVGDGYTF.

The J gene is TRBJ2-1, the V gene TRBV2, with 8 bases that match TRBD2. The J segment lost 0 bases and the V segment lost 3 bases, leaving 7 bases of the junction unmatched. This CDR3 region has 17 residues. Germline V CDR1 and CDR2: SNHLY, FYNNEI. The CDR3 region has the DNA TGTGCCAGCAGTGATCGGGGGGGGGAAAGCTCCTACAATGAGCAGTTCTTC. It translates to CASSDRGGESSYNEQFF.

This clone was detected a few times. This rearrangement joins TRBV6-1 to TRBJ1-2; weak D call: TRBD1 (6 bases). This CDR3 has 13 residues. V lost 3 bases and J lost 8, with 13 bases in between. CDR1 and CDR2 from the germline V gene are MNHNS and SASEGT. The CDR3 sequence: CASSEDRLKGYTF. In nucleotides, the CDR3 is TGTGCCAGCAGTGAGGACAGACTAAAGGGCTACACCTTC.

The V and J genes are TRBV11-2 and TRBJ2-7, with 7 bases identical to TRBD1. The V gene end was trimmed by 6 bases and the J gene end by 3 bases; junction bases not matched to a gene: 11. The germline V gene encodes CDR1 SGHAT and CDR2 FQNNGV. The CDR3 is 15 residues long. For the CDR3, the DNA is TGTGCCAGCAGTAGCCGCCGGGACAGACTCTACGAGCAGTACTTC. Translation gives CASSSRRDRLYEQYF.

CDR3 sequence: CASANRGLARGELFF. The CDR3 DNA sequence: TGTGCTAGTGCCAACCGGGGGTTAGCCCGAGGGGAGCTGTTTTTT. This chain uses TRBV12-5 with TRBJ2-2, with D possibly being TRBD2 (6 bases). The germline V gene encodes CDR1 LGHNT and CDR2 FRNRAP. Trimming removed 7 bases from V and 8 bases from J, with 20 bases in between. This CDR3 region has 15 residues.

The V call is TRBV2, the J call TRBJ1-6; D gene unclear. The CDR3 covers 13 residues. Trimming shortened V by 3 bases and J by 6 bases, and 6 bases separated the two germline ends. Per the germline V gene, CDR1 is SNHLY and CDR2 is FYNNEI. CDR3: CASSDRFNSPLHF. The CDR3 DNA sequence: TGTGCCAGCAGTGACAGGTTTAATTCACCCCTCCACTTT.

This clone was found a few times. CDR3 amino acids: CASSWGLAGSSGANVLTF. The DNA of the CDR3 is TGTGCCAGCAGCTGGGGACTAGCGGGATCCTCTGGGGCCAACGTCCTGACTTTC. The chain couples TRBV7-2 to TRBJ2-6; 13 bases line up with TRBD2. The ends lost 4 bases at V and 0 bases at J; junction bases unmatched: 3. The CDR3 spans 18 residues. CDR1 and CDR2 (germline): SGHTA, FQGNSA.

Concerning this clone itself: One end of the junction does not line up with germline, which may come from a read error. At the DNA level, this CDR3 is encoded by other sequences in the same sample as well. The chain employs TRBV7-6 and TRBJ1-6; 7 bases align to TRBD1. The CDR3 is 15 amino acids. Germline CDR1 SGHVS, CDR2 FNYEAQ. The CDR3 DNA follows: TGCGCCAGCAGCTCCCGGACAGGAGGCTATTCACCCCTCCACTTT. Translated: CASSSRTGGYSPLHF.

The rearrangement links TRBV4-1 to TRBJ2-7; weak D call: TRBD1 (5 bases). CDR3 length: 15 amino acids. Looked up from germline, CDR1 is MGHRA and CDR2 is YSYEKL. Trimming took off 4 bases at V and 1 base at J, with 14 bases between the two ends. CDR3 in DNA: TGCGCCAGCAGCCGCACAGGCGCAAGATCCTACGAGCAGTACTTC. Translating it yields CASSRTGARSYEQYF.

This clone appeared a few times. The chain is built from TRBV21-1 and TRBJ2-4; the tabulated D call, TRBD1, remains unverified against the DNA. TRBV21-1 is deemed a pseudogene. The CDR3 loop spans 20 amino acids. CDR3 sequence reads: CASSRRPRWARNLSKNIQYF. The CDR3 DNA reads TGTGCCAGCAGCAGAAGACCCCGATGGGCCCGGAACCTTTCCAAAAACATTCAGTACTTC.

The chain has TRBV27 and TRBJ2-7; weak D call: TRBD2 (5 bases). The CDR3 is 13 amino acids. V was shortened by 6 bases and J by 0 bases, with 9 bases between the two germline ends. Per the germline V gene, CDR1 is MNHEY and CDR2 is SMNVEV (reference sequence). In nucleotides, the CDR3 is TGTGCCAGCAGCCGCAGCGGCTCCTACGAGCAGTACTTC. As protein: CASSRSGSYEQYF.

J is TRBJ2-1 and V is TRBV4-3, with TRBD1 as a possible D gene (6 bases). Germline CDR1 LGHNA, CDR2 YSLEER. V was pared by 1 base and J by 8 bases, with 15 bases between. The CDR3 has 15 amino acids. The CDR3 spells CASSQGPLAGDEQFF. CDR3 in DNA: TGCGCCAGCAGCCAAGGTCCCCTAGCAGGGGATGAGCAGTTCTTC.

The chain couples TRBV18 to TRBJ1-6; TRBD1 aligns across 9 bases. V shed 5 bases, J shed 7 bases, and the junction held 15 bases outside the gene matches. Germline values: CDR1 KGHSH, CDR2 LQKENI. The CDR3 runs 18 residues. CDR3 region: CASSTKRTGAGVNSPLHF. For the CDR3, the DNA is TGTGCCAGCTCAACGAAAAGGACAGGGGCGGGGGTAAATTCACCCCTCCACTTT.